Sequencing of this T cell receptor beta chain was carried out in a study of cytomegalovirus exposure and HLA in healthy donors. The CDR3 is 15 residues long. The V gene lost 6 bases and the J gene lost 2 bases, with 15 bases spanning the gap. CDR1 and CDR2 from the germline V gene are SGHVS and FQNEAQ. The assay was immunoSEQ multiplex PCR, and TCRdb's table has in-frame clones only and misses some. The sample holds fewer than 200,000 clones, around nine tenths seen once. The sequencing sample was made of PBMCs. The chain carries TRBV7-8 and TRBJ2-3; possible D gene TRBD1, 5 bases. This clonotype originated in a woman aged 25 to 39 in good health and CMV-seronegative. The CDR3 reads CASSLLDMITDTQYF. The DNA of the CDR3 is TGTGCCAGCAGTCTTCTGGACATGATCACAGATACGCAGTATTTT.